The sample holds a few counts of the clone carrying this T cell receptor (beta chain). This sample is drawn from a study of blood T cells in healthy people across ages. The second PCR ran about 7 to 12 cycles with a sample-barcoded 5' primer and J-beta primers. TCRdb itself ran the 5' RACE reads through MiXCR, one entry per CDR3 protein. The sample lists around 1,000,000 distinct CDR3 sequences; roughly 24% were seen once. Trimming cost V 7 bases and J 1 base, with 10 bases left between them. Germline CDR1 reads SGDLS; CDR2 reads YYNGEE. The CDR3 contains 13 residues. Staff drew around 10 milliliters of peripheral blood from each donor. The total RNA that was extracted per sample amounted to at least 5.5 micrograms. The data were also submitted as part of a second study, on T cells of mothers and their children.

The sequence came from a girl between 2 and 10 years old in good health. The chain joins TRBV9 to TRBJ2-3, with D hard to call. The material sequenced was blood. The CDR3 here is CASSIWGTDTQYF. The CDR3 coding sequence is TGTGCCAGCTCGATCTGGGGCACAGATACGCAGTATTTT.